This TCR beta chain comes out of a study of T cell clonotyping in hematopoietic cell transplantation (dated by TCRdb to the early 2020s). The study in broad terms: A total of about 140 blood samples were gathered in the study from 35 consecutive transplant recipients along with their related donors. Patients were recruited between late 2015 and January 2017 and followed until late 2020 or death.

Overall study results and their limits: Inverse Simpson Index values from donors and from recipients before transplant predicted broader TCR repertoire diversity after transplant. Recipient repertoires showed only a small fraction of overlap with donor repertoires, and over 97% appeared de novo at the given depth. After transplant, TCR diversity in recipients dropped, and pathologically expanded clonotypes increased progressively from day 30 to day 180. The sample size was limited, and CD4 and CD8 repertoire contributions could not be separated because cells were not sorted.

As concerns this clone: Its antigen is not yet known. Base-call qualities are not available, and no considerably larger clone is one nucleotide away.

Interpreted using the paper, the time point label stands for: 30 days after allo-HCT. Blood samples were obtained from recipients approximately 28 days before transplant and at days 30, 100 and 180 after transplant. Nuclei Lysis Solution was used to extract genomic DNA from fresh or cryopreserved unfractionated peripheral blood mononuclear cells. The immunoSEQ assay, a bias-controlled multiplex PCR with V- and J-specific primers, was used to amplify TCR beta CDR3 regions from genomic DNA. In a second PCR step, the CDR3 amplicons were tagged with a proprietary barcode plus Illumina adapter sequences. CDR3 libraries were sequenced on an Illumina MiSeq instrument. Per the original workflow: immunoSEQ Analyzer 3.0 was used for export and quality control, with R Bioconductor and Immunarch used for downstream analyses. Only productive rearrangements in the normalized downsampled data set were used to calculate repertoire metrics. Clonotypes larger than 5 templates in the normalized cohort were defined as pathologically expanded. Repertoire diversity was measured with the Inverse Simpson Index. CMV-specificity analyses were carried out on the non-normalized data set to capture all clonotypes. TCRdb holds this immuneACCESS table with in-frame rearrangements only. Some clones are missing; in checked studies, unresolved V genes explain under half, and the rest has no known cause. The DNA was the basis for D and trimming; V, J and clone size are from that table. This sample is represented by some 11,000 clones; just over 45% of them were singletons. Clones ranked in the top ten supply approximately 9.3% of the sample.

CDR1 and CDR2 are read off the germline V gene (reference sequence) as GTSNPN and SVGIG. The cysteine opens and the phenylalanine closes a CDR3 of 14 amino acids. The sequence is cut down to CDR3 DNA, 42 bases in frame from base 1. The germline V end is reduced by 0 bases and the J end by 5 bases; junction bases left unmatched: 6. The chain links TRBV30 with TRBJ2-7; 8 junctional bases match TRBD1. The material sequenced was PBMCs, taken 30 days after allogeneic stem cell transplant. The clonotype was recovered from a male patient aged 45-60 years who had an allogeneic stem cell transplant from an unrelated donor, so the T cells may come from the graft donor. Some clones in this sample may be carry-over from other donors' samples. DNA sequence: TGTGCCTGGAGTGTACGGGACAGGTTCAACGAGCAGTACTTC. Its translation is CAWSVRDRFNEQYF. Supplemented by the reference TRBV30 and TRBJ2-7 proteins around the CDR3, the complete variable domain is SQTIHQWPATLVQPVGSPLSLECTVEGTSNPNLYWYRQAAGRGLQLLFYSVGIGQISSEVPQNLSASRPQDRQFILSSKKLLLSDSGFYLCAWSVRDRFNEQYFGPGTRLTVT.